This TCR beta chain was sequenced during a study of blood T cell repertoires in COVID-19. For the study at large: From the United States, Italy and Spain came samples of acute and convalescent COVID-19. From T cells, B-cell-depleted T cells, or PBMCs came the material, which was cDNA or gDNA.

In the original analysis: Reference gene primer amplification in the assay estimated nucleated cell counts. Repertoires were generated with immunoSEQ multiplex PCR, while TCRdb's copy carries only in-frame clones and drops some. From that table come the V and J calls and clone size; the DNA was used to work out D and trimming. The table records tens of thousands of clones, roughly 70% of them present only once. V gave up 1 base and J gave up 4 bases; unmatched junction bases: 12. The CDR3 extends over 17 amino acids. CDR1 is SGHAT, CDR2 FQNNGV, per germline. This receptor was identified in a woman aged 55-75 years in a cohort sampled during active or convalescent COVID-19. The material sequenced was peripheral blood. This rearrangement joins TRBV11-2 to TRBJ2-7; 8 bases agree with TRBD2. CDR3 sequence reads: CASSLVVGGVSPYEQYF. CDR3 sequence (DNA): TGTGCCAGCAGCTTAGTAGTCGGGGGGGTATCTCCTTACGAGCAGTACTTC. The full variable domain, in which reference TRBV11-2 and TRBJ2-7 provide the parts outside the CDR3, is EAGVAQSPRYKIIEKRQSVAFWCNPISGHATLYWYQQILGQGPKLLIQFQNNGVVDDSQLPKDRFSAERLKGVDSTLKIQPAKLEDSAVYLCASSLVVGGVSPYEQYFGPGTRLTVT.